This TCR beta chain was observed in a study of T cell responses to AZD1222 COVID-19 vaccine. Only in-frame clones appear in the TCRdb table, and some are missing; sequencing was by immunoSEQ multiplex PCR. The data show some 150,000 clones, around 88% seen once. Germline V gives CDR1 GTSNPN, CDR2 SVGIG (reference sequence). The germline V and J ends were trimmed by 0 bases and 0 bases, with 12 bases remaining between them. This CDR3 spans 15 amino acids. V and J are TRBV30 and TRBJ2-7; no reliable D call. The source is an adult in good health. The sample consisted of peripheral blood, taken on day 0 of AZD1222 vaccination. The CDR3 bases are TGTGCCTGGAGTGTACAGTCAGTTCTCTCCTACGAGCAGTACTTC. Residues: CAWSVQSVLSYEQYF.